This TCR beta chain stems from a study of T-cell reconstitution after alpha-beta-depleted transplantation in children. This clonotype was seen many times. Deletions cut 6 bases from V and 4 bases from J, with 18 bases between. CDR3 length: 15 residues. Germline assignment: CDR1 MNHEY and CDR2 SVGAGI. Researchers prepared the TCRbeta library using unique molecular identifiers, the study reports. Via MiXCR, TCRdb re-called the PCR reads, giving one row per CDR3 protein. This sample has 490,000 or so distinct CDR3 sequences, with approximately 12% found just once. The sequence was obtained from a human donor who donated a stem cell graft to a child with combined immunodeficiency. Sample: PBMCs from the stem cell graft donor, taken from the stem cell graft. The chain carries TRBV6-5 and TRBJ2-5; either TRBD1 or TRBD2 may supply D (5 bases each). The CDR3 protein is CASSPTRQRGETQYF. In DNA, the CDR3 is TGTGCCAGCAGCCCAACCCGACAGAGGGGAGAGACCCAGTACTTC.